One and the same sample provided the 11 T cell receptor beta chains below, sequenced in a study of T cells in Graves' hyperthyroidism and ophthalmopathy. Amplification yielded TCR beta CDR3 regions, with RNA transcripts as the source. A first-round RT-PCR of the TCR CDR3 used the HTBI primer set. TCRdb fed the multiplex PCR reads into MiXCR, producing one record per CDR3 protein. Here the sample spans about 700,000 distinct CDR3 sequences, approximately 14% being singletons. Material: blood. All receptors come from a young woman with Graves' hyperthyroidism.

There are many counts of this clonotype. The chain carries TRBV30 and TRBJ1-5, with a weak D call TRBD1 (5 bases). The germline V gene encodes CDR1 GTSNPN and CDR2 SVGIG (reference sequence). Trimming stripped 0 bases from V and 10 bases from J, with 13 bases between. The CDR3 extends over 13 amino acids. The CDR3 region has the DNA TGTGCCTGGAGTGTTTGGGGGGAAAACCCCCAGCATTTT. Translating gives CAWSVWGENPQHF.

Only a few counts were recorded for this clonotype. The chain links TRBV9 to TRBJ2-7, with a possible D match to TRBD2 (6 bases). The CDR3 is 14 residues long. V lost 4 bases to trimming and J lost 0 bases, with 11 bases between them. In germline, CDR1 is SGDLS, CDR2 YYNGEE. CDR3 amino acids: CASSPGGYSYEQYF. The CDR3 nucleotides are TGTGCCAGCAGCCCAGGAGGGTACTCCTACGAGCAGTACTTC.

This clonotype was seen ten or more times. The chain couples TRBV29-1 to TRBJ2-1; D is possibly TRBD2 (6 bases). Per the germline V gene, CDR1 is SQVTM and CDR2 is ANQGSEA. The length of the CDR3 is 20 residues. The V end was cut by 7 bases, the J end by 2 bases, with 33 bases between. CDR3 in DNA: TGCAGCGCCGGGCGGCGGAGGGGAAAAGAGGGCTACATAACCTACAATGAGCAGTTCTTC. Residues: CSAGRRRGKEGYITYNEQFF.

This clonotype came up many times. The chain couples TRBV7-2 to TRBJ2-7; 7 nucleotides agree with TRBD1. Unmatched junction bases numbered 8, after V lost 5 bases and J lost 1 base. This CDR3 region has 15 residues. Germline V lookup: CDR1 SGHTA, CDR2 FQGNSA. CDR3 DNA sequence: TGTGCCAGCAGCCCGGGACAGAGTAGATCCTACGAGCAGTACTTC. Protein: CASSPGQSRSYEQYF.

This clonotype has just a few counts. This sequence joins TRBV19 and TRBJ1-1; 9 bases are shared with TRBD1. The germline gives CDR1 LNHDA, CDR2 SQIVND (reference sequence). This CDR3 spans 14 amino acids. J gave up 4 bases and V 8 bases, and 8 bases lay outside the gene matches. CDR3 in DNA: TGTGCCAGTGTACAGGGGGCGAGAGTCACTGAAGCTTTCTTT. This encodes CASVQGARVTEAFF.

This clonotype has only a few counts. The CDR3 coding sequence is TGTGCCAGCAGCTTCGTTACAGTAAACTATGGCTACACCTTC. Translating it yields CASSFVTVNYGYTF. The rearrangement links TRBV5-6 to TRBJ1-2; no firm D call. Germline V gene data show CDR1 as SGHDT and CDR2 as YYEEEE. This CDR3 is 14 amino acids long. The V gene lost 2 bases and the J gene lost 2 bases, with 10 bases spanning the gap.

This clonotype was observed at least ten times. The rearrangement joins TRBV11-3 to TRBJ2-1; weak D call: TRBD1 (7 bases). CDR1 SGHNT and CDR2 YENEEA come from the germline V gene. The V and J ends lost 5 bases and 8 bases respectively, with 19 bases between them. The CDR3 has 15 residues. The CDR3 protein is CASSPGGGLGDEQFF. The CDR3 DNA reads TGTGCCAGCAGCCCAGGGGGAGGACTTGGCGATGAGCAGTTCTTC.

This chain links TRBV28 with TRBJ2-3; TRBD1 matches at 9 bases. Looked up from germline, CDR1 is MDHEN and CDR2 is SYDVKM. This CDR3 has 15 amino acids. V trimming: 5 bases; J trimming: 3 bases; junction bases outside the gene matches: 6. CDR3 in amino acids: CASSETGTGTDTQYF. CDR3 DNA: TGTGCCAGCAGTGAAACCGGGACAGGGACAGATACGCAGTATTTT. The whole variable domain, filled in from reference TRBV28 and TRBJ2-3, reads DVKVTQSSRYLVKRTGEKVFLECVQDMDHENMFWYRQDPGLGLRLIYFSYDVKMKEKGDIPEGYSVSREKKERFSLILESASTNQTSMYLCASSETGTGTDTQYFGPGTRLTVL.

This clonotype was seen at least ten times. The CDR3 here is CASTTTGVYGYTF. CDR3 coding DNA: TGTGCCAGCACCACCACGGGGGTCTATGGCTACACCTTC. V and J are TRBV11-2 and TRBJ1-2; TRBD1 might be the D (5 bases). V shed 7 bases and J shed 4 bases, with 13 bases lying between them. The germline gives CDR1 SGHAT, CDR2 FQNNGV. The length of the CDR3 is 13 residues.

This clonotype was counted a few times. A single base separates this from a much larger clone, so it may be a read error. This sequence joins TRBV11-2 and TRBJ2-1, with 8 bases fitting TRBD2. Germline lookup yields CDR1 SGHAT and CDR2 FQNNGV. The CDR3 length is 15 residues. CDR3 bases: TGTGCCAGCAGCTCGGGACTAGTTTCCTACAATGAGCAGCTCTTC. This encodes CASSSGLVSYNEQLF.

The chain has TRBV7-3 and TRBJ2-2; D remains ambiguous. The CDR3 is 12 amino acids. Per the germline V gene, CDR1 is SGHTA and CDR2 is FQGTGA. Trimming stripped 7 bases from V and 5 bases from J, with 8 bases between. CDR3 protein: CASMPVTGELFF. The CDR3 nucleotides read TGTGCCAGCATGCCTGTGACCGGGGAGCTGTTTTTT. Using reference TRBV7-3 and TRBJ2-2 for the parts outside the CDR3, the full variable domain is GAGVSQTPSNKVTEKGKYVELRCDPISGHTALYWYRQSLGQGPEFLIYFQGTGAADDSGLPNDRFFAVRPEGSVSTLKIQRTERGDSAVYLCASMPVTGELFFGEGSRLTVL.